The 32 T cell receptor beta chains below all came from one sample that was sequenced in a study of blood T cell repertoires in COVID-19. Libraries were prepared by immunoSEQ multiplex PCR; TCRdb keeps only in-frame clonotypes and omits some of them. Of about 180,000 clones listed, roughly four fifths were seen once; the top ten hold about 1.5%. Sequenced input: peripheral blood. The receptors come from a human donor in a cohort sampled during active COVID-19.

The rearrangement joins TRBV10-2 to TRBJ1-6; the match to TRBD1 covers 7 bases. V lost 5 bases to trimming and J lost 13 bases; unmatched junction nucleotides: 8. Looked up from germline, CDR1 is WSHSY and CDR2 is SAAADI. This CDR3 comprises 13 residues. Here the CDR3 reads CASSSGTASPLHF. CDR3 DNA: TGCGCCAGCAGTTCCGGGACAGCATCTCCCCTCCACTTT.

This clone came up a few times. In DNA form, the CDR3 reads TGTGCCAGCACCCTGAAGGGGACAGGGGGCTCTTCACCCCTCCACTTT. It codes for CASTLKGTGGSSPLHF. The chain couples TRBV28 to TRBJ1-6; TRBD1 agrees at 12 bases. The V and J ends lost 7 bases and 9 bases, in that order; junction bases with no gene match: 10. Per germline, CDR1 MDHEN and CDR2 SYDVKM. CDR3 length equals 16 residues.

The chain employs TRBV28 and TRBJ1-3; D remains ambiguous. The V end lost 2 bases, the J end lost 2 bases, and 7 bases lay between the germline ends. The germline CDR1 and CDR2 sequences are MDHEN and SYDVKM. There are 14 residues in the CDR3. CDR3 region: CASSLGEAGNTIYF. The CDR3 DNA sequence: TGTGCCAGCAGTTTAGGAGAAGCTGGAAACACCATATATTTT.

Ten or more counts support this clone. The chain links TRBV2 to TRBJ2-7; 10 bases are a match to TRBD2. Germline-derived CDR1 and CDR2 are SNHLY and FYNNEI. The J segment lost 6 bases and the V segment lost 0 bases, leaving 5 bases of the junction unmatched. The CDR3 extends over 15 amino acids. The CDR3 protein is CASSEAGLAGVEQYF. CDR3 DNA sequence: TGTGCCAGCAGTGAAGCAGGGCTAGCGGGGGTCGAGCAGTACTTC.

This chain uses TRBV7-2 with TRBJ2-7, with 13 bases that match TRBD2. Trimming took 4 bases from V and 2 from J; bases not matched to a gene: 5. Per germline, CDR1 SGHTA and CDR2 FQGNSA. The CDR3 extends over 16 amino acids. As DNA, the CDR3 is TGTGCCAGCAGCTCACTTGGACTAGCGGGAGCCTACGAGCAGTACTTC. Translated, it gives CASSSLGLAGAYEQYF.

The chain joins TRBV27 to TRBJ2-2; D gene unclear. The ends were cut back, 5 bases at V and 9 bases at J, with 7 bases in the middle. From germline, CDR1 is MNHEY and CDR2 SMNVEV (reference sequence). This CDR3 spans 11 amino acids. The CDR3, as DNA: TGTGCCAGCAGTCCCGGTAGGGAGCTGTTTTTT. This sequence encodes CASSPGRELFF.

The chain has TRBV4-3 and TRBJ1-3; D perhaps matches TRBD1 (6 bases). CDR3 length: 17 amino acids. V lost 0 bases, J lost 0 bases, and 12 bases lay in between. Germline CDR1 and CDR2: LGHNA and YSLEER. CDR3 in DNA: TGCGCCAGCAGCCAAGAACAGGGCTTAGGCTCTGGAAACACCATATATTTT. Translation gives CASSQEQGLGSGNTIYF.

The chain recombines TRBV19 with TRBJ2-5; 8 nucleotides line up with TRBD2. Germline CDR1 and CDR2: LNHDA and SQIVND (reference sequence). The CDR3 length is 13 residues. With V trimmed by 6 bases and J by 5 bases, 5 bases remained unmatched. This CDR3 is CASSWGGGETQYF. In DNA form, the CDR3 reads TGTGCCAGTAGCTGGGGCGGGGGGGAGACCCAGTACTTC.

This sequence joins TRBV2 and TRBJ2-3; D perhaps matches TRBD2 (5 bases). Germline lookup yields CDR1 SNHLY and CDR2 FYNNEI. V shed 4 bases and J shed 1 base, with 9 bases lying between them. The CDR3 has 14 amino acids. The CDR3 DNA is TGTGCCAGCAGTGCCGGGGAGCGCACAGATACGCAGTATTTT. The encoded protein is CASSAGERTDTQYF.

The V gene is TRBV24-1, the J gene TRBJ1-1, with a possible D match to TRBD1 (6 bases). This CDR3 region has 15 residues. V lost 2 bases to trimming and J lost 7 bases, with 16 bases between them. Germline V CDR1 and CDR2: KGHDR, SFDVKD. The CDR3 region is CATSDSEGGGYEAFF. The CDR3 nucleotides read TGTGCCACCAGTGATTCCGAGGGGGGGGGATATGAAGCTTTCTTT.

The chain links TRBV29-1 to TRBJ2-2; the D gene is possibly TRBD1 (7 bases). This CDR3 region has 13 residues. In germline, CDR1 is SQVTM, CDR2 ANQGSEA. Between the trimmed V and J ends, which lost 8 bases and 1 base, there was a span of 11 bases. The DNA of the CDR3 is TGCAGCTTCCAGGGGGGGAACACCGGGGAGCTGTTTTTT. Translation: CSFQGGNTGELFF.

The chain combines TRBV6-5 with TRBJ2-3; 8 bases fit TRBD2. The junction had 3 bases not matched to a gene; V was cut back by 2 bases and J by 2 bases. There are 15 residues in the CDR3. CDR1 MNHEY and CDR2 SVGAGI come from the germline V gene. CDR3 region: CASSYRRGATDTQYF. The CDR3 bases are TGTGCCAGCAGTTACAGGCGGGGGGCCACAGATACGCAGTATTTT.

J is TRBJ2-7 and V is TRBV4-1, with 12 nucleotides matching TRBD1. In germline, CDR1 is MGHRA, CDR2 YSYEKL. The V and J ends lost 4 bases and 4 bases, in that order; junction bases with no gene match: 17. The CDR3 totals 19 residues. The CDR3 DNA reads TGCGCCAGCAGCCTACGCCGGGACAGGGGGCTAATTCAAGGGTACGAGCAGTACTTC. It encodes CASSLRRDRGLIQGYEQYF.

The rearrangement joins TRBV4-1 to TRBJ1-1; D possibly corresponds to TRBD1 (5 bases). CDR1 and CDR2 from the germline V gene are MGHRA and YSYEKL. The CDR3 runs to 16 residues. The ends were cut back, 1 base at V and 1 base at J, with 13 bases in the middle. The CDR3, as DNA: TGCGCCAGCAGCCAAGTAAGGGGCCGACAGAACACTGAAGCTTTCTTT. Amino acid sequence: CASSQVRGRQNTEAFF.

V and J are TRBV3-1 (or the pseudogene TRBV3-2) and TRBJ2-7, with D maybe TRBD1 (5 bases). V lost 1 base, J lost 2 bases, and 12 bases lay in between. Germline CDR1 reads LGHDT; CDR2 reads YNNKEL (reference sequence). The CDR3 runs to 15 residues. CDR3 nucleotide sequence: TGTGCCAGCAGCCAAGGTGCAGTAGGGGCCTACGAGCAGTACTTC. It specifies CASSQGAVGAYEQYF.

V usage is TRBV7-9 and J usage is TRBJ2-3, with 13 bases aligning to TRBD2. The J segment lost 2 bases and the V segment lost 5 bases, leaving 4 bases of the junction unmatched. Germline-derived CDR1 and CDR2 are SEHNR and FQNEAQ (reference sequence). This CDR3 has 16 residues. The CDR3 is CASSRGLAGITDTQYF. The CDR3 DNA sequence: TGTGCCAGCAGCCGGGGACTAGCGGGGATCACAGATACGCAGTATTTT. Variable domain in full (rest from reference TRBV7-9 and TRBJ2-3): DTGVSQNPRHKITKRGQNVTFRCDPISEHNRLYWYRQTLGQGPEFLTYFQNEAQLEKSRLLSDRFSAERPKGSFSTLEIQRTEQGDSAMYLCASSRGLAGITDTQYFGPGTRLTVL.

This chain connects TRBV25-1 to TRBJ2-7; possible D gene TRBD2, 6 bases. Germline CDR1 and CDR2: MGHDK and SYGVNS. V shed 7 bases and J shed 4 bases, with 17 bases lying between them. The CDR3 runs 14 residues. The CDR3: CASTPEGYRYEQYF. Written as DNA, the CDR3 is TGTGCCAGCACCCCGGAGGGCTATCGATACGAGCAGTACTTC.

The chain couples TRBV7-6 to TRBJ2-7, with 8 bases fitting TRBD1. Germline CDR1 SGHVS, CDR2 FNYEAQ. This CDR3 has 17 residues. V shed 5 bases, J shed 3 bases, and the junction held 15 bases outside the gene matches. The CDR3 DNA is TGTGCCAGCAGCCCACCCGGACAGGGTGGTTCTATCTACGAGCAGTACTTC. It codes for CASSPPGQGGSIYEQYF.

This clone was detected ten times or more. This chain uses TRBV5-5 with TRBJ2-1; D gene ambiguous. The V gene's germline CDR1 is SGHKS and CDR2 YYEKEE (reference sequence). CDR3 length equals 15 residues. Trimming removed 4 bases from V and 2 bases from J, with 13 bases in between. The CDR3 spells CASSELAAPYNEQFF. CDR3 nucleotide sequence: TGTGCCAGCAGCGAACTCGCCGCCCCCTACAATGAGCAGTTCTTC. Complete variable domain (other parts from reference TRBV5-5 and TRBJ2-1): DAGVTQSPTHLIKTRGQQVTLRCSPISGHKSVSWYQQVLGQGPQFIFQYYEKEERGRGNFPDRFSARQFPNYSSELNVNALLLGDSALYLCASSELAAPYNEQFFGPGTRLTVL.

The chain recombines TRBV9 with TRBJ1-2; D might be TRBD1 (6 bases). V was pared by 0 bases and J by 8 bases, with 17 bases between. Germline V CDR1 and CDR2: SGDLS, YYNGEE. This CDR3 spans 15 amino acids. The CDR3 nucleotides read TGTGCCAGCAGCGTAGATTCAGCAGGGGTTGGAGGCTACACCTTC. Its translation is CASSVDSAGVGGYTF.

A few counts support this clone. This chain uses TRBV4-3 with TRBJ1-6; 7 bases line up with TRBD1. V gave up 4 bases and J gave up 6 bases; unmatched junction bases: 3. The germline V gene has CDR1 LGHNA and CDR2 YSLEER. This CDR3 has 14 amino acids. The CDR3 coding sequence is TGCGCCAGCAGCCTCGACAGGGCTAATTCACCCCTCCACTTT. Amino acid sequence: CASSLDRANSPLHF.

The chain carries TRBV19 and TRBJ2-2, with 7 positions matching TRBD2. Trimming took 5 bases from V and 2 from J; bases not matched to a gene: 5. The germline CDR1 and CDR2 sequences are LNHDA and SQIVND (reference sequence). The CDR3 sequence is 15 residues long. In nucleotides, the CDR3 is TGTGCCAGTAGTTTCACTAGCGCCAACACCGGGGAGCTGTTTTTT. It codes for CASSFTSANTGELFF.

The chain carries TRBV5-1 and TRBJ2-7; 8 positions match TRBD1. Trimming at V came to 2 bases and at J to 4 bases, leaving 5 bases not matched to a gene. The CDR3 totals 14 residues. Germline values: CDR1 SGHRS, CDR2 YFSETQ. The CDR3 DNA sequence: TGCGCCAGCAGCTTCTTAACAGGGGGATACGAGCAGTACTTC. It codes for CASSFLTGGYEQYF.

This clone was seen only once. This sequence joins TRBV7-6 and TRBJ2-5; tentative D call: TRBD1 (6 bases). This CDR3 spans 14 amino acids. V lost 2 bases, J lost 7 bases, and 14 bases lay in between. CDR1 SGHVS and CDR2 FNYEAQ come from the germline V gene. Written as DNA, the CDR3 is TGTGCCAGCAGCTTATCAGGGGCCTCTGGGACCCAGTACTTC. The encoded protein is CASSLSGASGTQYF. Full variable domain (missing parts from reference TRBV7-6 and TRBJ2-5): GAGVSQSPRYKVTKRGQDVALRCDPISGHVSLYWYRQALGQGPEFLTYFNYEAQQDKSGLPNDRFSAERPEGSISTLTIQRTEQRDSAMYRCASSLSGASGTQYFGPGTRLLVL.

V gene TRBV12-3 or TRBV12-4 combines with J gene TRBJ2-2, with 8 nucleotides matching TRBD2. Trimming cost V 5 bases and J 16 bases; bases outside gene matches: 6. The CDR3 runs 11 residues. CDR3 sequence: CASSIGGDRFF. The CDR3 nucleotides read TGTGCCAGCAGTATCGGGGGGGACCGGTTTTTT.

The V call is TRBV7-9, the J call TRBJ2-2; 7 bases fit TRBD1. V shed 5 bases and J 6 bases; nucleotides not matched to a gene: 6. The germline gives CDR1 SEHNR, CDR2 FQNEAQ (reference sequence). The CDR3 consists of 14 residues. The CDR3 protein is CASSHDRVPGELFF. The CDR3 coding sequence is TGTGCCAGCAGCCACGACAGGGTCCCCGGGGAGCTGTTTTTT.

This chain uses TRBV3-1 (or the pseudogene TRBV3-2) with TRBJ1-3; the D is unclear. The germline gives CDR1 LGHDT, CDR2 YNNKEL (reference sequence). The ends were cut back, 0 bases at V and 0 bases at J, with 12 bases in the middle. The CDR3 loop spans 17 amino acids. CDR3 in DNA: TGTGCCAGCAGCCAAGATCATCCCGGGTACTCTGGAAACACCATATATTTT. This sequence encodes CASSQDHPGYSGNTIYF.

V usage is TRBV7-6 and J usage is TRBJ1-3; TRBD1 is a possible D gene (5 bases). Germline CDR1 and CDR2: SGHVS and FNYEAQ. This CDR3 spans 15 amino acids. The V gene lost 1 base and the J gene lost 1 base, with 8 bases spanning the gap. CDR3 DNA sequence: TGTGCCAGCAGCTTAGGTCCAGGGTCTGGAAACACCATATATTTT. It specifies CASSLGPGSGNTIYF.

This chain uses TRBV2 with TRBJ2-2; 7 nucleotides match TRBD2. The CDR3 length is 16 residues. V lost 1 base to trimming and J lost 4 bases; unmatched junction nucleotides: 6. Germline V gene lookup returns CDR1 SNHLY and CDR2 FYNNEI. The CDR3 region has the DNA TGTGCCAGCAGTGAAGGATGGAGGGAGGGCACCGGGGAGCTGTTTTTT. Its translation is CASSEGWREGTGELFF.

This rearrangement joins TRBV7-9 to TRBJ2-7; D gene uncertain. Per the germline V gene, CDR1 is SEHNR and CDR2 is FQNEAQ (reference sequence). Trimming stripped 2 bases from V and 3 bases from J, with 14 bases between. CDR3 length: 15 amino acids. The CDR3 is CASSLTQTLFYEQYF. The DNA of the CDR3 is TGTGCCAGCAGCTTAACACAGACCCTCTTCTACGAGCAGTACTTC.

The chain links TRBV19 to TRBJ2-7, with a weak D call TRBD1 (5 bases). This CDR3 is 14 amino acids long. Germline CDR1 and CDR2: LNHDA and SQIVND (reference sequence). V lost 3 bases and J lost 3, with 12 bases in between. In DNA, the CDR3 is TGTGCCAGTAGTATCCGGTCAGGGATCTACGAGCAGTACTTC. It specifies CASSIRSGIYEQYF. Based on the CDR3 plus reference TRBV19 and TRBJ2-7, the full variable domain is DGGITQSPKYLFRKEGQNVTLSCEQNLNHDAMYWYRQDPGQGLRLIYYSQIVNDFQKGDIAEGYSVSREKKESFPLTVTSAQKNPTAFYLCASSIRSGIYEQYFGPGTRLTVT.

The chain uses TRBV9 and TRBJ2-2, with 11 nucleotides matching TRBD2. The length of the CDR3 is 17 residues. Trimming cost V 1 base and J 4 bases; bases outside gene matches: 6. Germline lookup yields CDR1 SGDLS and CDR2 YYNGEE. CDR3 nucleotides: TGTGCCAGCAGCGTAACTAGCGGGAGCTCTTCCACCGGGGAGCTGTTTTTT. Translated: CASSVTSGSSSTGELFF.